The clone carrying this TCR beta chain has ten or more counts. Its cognate antigen is unknown. TCRbeta library construction was performed incorporating unique molecular identifiers. Via MiXCR, TCRdb re-called the PCR reads, giving one row per CDR3 protein. The sample has some 300,000 distinct CDR3 sequences; 7.5% to 9% are singletons. In germline, CDR1 is SGHVS, CDR2 FNYEAQ. The CDR3 is made up of 14 amino acids. The V and J ends lost 6 bases and 0 bases respectively, with 9 bases between them. This specimen belongs to a study of T-cell reconstitution after alpha-beta-depleted transplantation in children. Findings of the study overall: One year after transplant, T-cell counts and diversity came mostly from newly produced T cells.

Specimen: peripheral blood, collected 360 days after TCRalphabeta/CD19-depleted stem cell transplant. The chain carries TRBV7-6 and TRBJ1-3; possibly TRBD1 for D (6 bases). The clonotype comes from a female patient aged 2-9 years who had a stem cell transplant for Fanconi anemia, so the T cells may come from the graft donor. The CDR3: CASSPQGSGNTIYF. The CDR3 DNA reads TGTGCCAGCAGTCCACAGGGCTCTGGAAACACCATATATTTT.